A selection of T cell receptor beta chains follows, all from one sample in a study of shared clonotypes between healthy human individuals. Some clones are missing from TCRdb's copy, which holds only in-frame ones; the method was immunoSEQ multiplex PCR. The sample records about 2,500,000 clones, about 92% being singletons. Sequenced material: naive CD4+ T cells sorted from blood. Every receptor here comes from a man aged 18 to 30 in good health. Each CDR3 is given with its conserved first and last residue. A D gene is named only where the DNA matches it firmly. Not every row has a clone size; where given, it reads once, few, many or a size class.

CDR3 protein | CDR3 DNA | clone size | D gene | J gene | V gene
CASSPKASSSGNTIYF | TGTGCCAGCTCTCCTAAGGCGTCCAGCTCTGGAAACACCATATATTTT | NA | NA | TRBJ1-3 | TRBV27
CASKASGGLTDTQYF | TGTGCCAGCAAAGCTAGCGGGGGGTTGACGGATACGCAGTATTTT | NA | TRBD2 | TRBJ2-3 | TRBV6-4
CAWSRTGGTNVLTF | TGTGCCTGGAGCCGGACAGGGGGAACCAACGTCCTGACTTTC | NA | TRBD1 | TRBJ2-6 | TRBV30
CASSLETGTEAFF | TGTGCCAGCAGCTTAGAGACGGGTACTGAAGCTTTCTTT | NA | NA | TRBJ1-1 | TRBV7-8
CASSPADWYQETQYF | TGCGCCAGCAGCCCGGCTGACTGGTACCAAGAGACCCAGTACTTC | NA | NA | TRBJ2-5 | TRBV5-1
CASSLEKGYEQYF | TGTGCCAGTAGCCTAGAGAAGGGGTACGAGCAGTACTTC | NA | NA | TRBJ2-7 | TRBV19
CASSLWDRAPQETQYF | TGTGCCAGCTCACTATGGGACAGGGCACCCCAAGAGACCCAGTACTTC | NA | TRBD1 | TRBJ2-5 | TRBV18
CASSPGQGRTDTQYF | TGTGCCAGCTCACCAGGCCAGGGAAGGACAGATACGCAGTATTTT | NA | NA | TRBJ2-3 | TRBV18
CASSLPGQPYNSPLHF | TGTGCCAGCAGTTTACCGGGACAGCCATATAATTCACCCCTCCACTTT | NA | TRBD1 | TRBJ1-6 | TRBV28
CASIPGRPGNTIYF | TGTGCCAGTATTCCGGGACGACCTGGAAACACCATATATTTT | NA | NA | TRBJ1-3 | TRBV19
CASSKDRASGNTIYF | TGTGCCAGTAGCAAGGACAGGGCCTCTGGAAACACCATATATTTT | NA | TRBD1 | TRBJ1-3 | TRBV19
CAWSLGDTQYF | TGTGCCTGGAGTCTGGGAGATACGCAGTATTTT | NA | NA | TRBJ2-3 | TRBV30
CASSRGGNEQFF | TGTGCCAGCAGCCGGGGGGGCAATGAGCAGTTCTTC | NA | TRBD2 | TRBJ2-1 | TRBV11-3
CASSPLPGDSYEQYF | TGCGCCAGCAGCCCACTCCCTGGGGACTCCTACGAGCAGTACTTC | NA | NA | TRBJ2-7 | TRBV5-1
CASKRRGGQETQYF | TGTGCCAGTAAAAGGCGAGGAGGGCAAGAGACCCAGTACTTC | NA | NA | TRBJ2-5 | TRBV19
CASSLFVSSSYEQYF | TGTGCCAGCAGCTTATTTGTCTCAAGCTCCTACGAGCAGTACTTC | NA | NA | TRBJ2-7 | TRBV7-2
CASSRPGQKVGQPQHF | TGCGCCAGCAGCCGCCCGGGACAAAAAGTTGGTCAGCCCCAGCATTTT | NA | NA | TRBJ1-5 | TRBV4-1
CASSLGLGTGAEAFF | TGTGCCAGCAGCTTAGGCCTTGGGACAGGGGCAGAAGCTTTCTTT | NA | TRBD1 | TRBJ1-1 | TRBV13
CATSQGSYEQYF | TGTGCCACCTCTCAGGGTTCCTACGAGCAGTACTTC | NA | NA | TRBJ2-7 | TRBV10-3
CASRRLDRTGELFF | TGTGCCAGCAGACGACTAGACCGCACCGGGGAGCTGTTTTTT | NA | NA | TRBJ2-2 | TRBV28
CASSLAPGHRFGSSYEQYF | TGTGCCAGCAGCTTGGCTCCGGGACACCGGTTCGGTAGCTCCTACGAGCAGTACTTC | NA | NA | TRBJ2-7 | TRBV5-5
CASSNAPGIGNTIYF | TGCGCCAGCAGCAACGCGCCGGGGATAGGAAACACCATATATTTT | NA | NA | TRBJ1-3 | TRBV5-1
CATSGVPTKETQYF | TGTGCCACAAGCGGGGTTCCCACTAAAGAGACCCAGTACTTC | NA | TRBD2 | TRBJ2-5 | TRBV10-3
CASSGGTSVETQYF | TGTGCCAGCAGCGGGGGGACCTCCGTCGAGACCCAGTACTTC | NA | NA | TRBJ2-5 | TRBV9
CASSPSFTDTQYF | TGTGCCAGCTCACCGAGTTTCACAGATACGCAGTATTTT | NA | NA | TRBJ2-3 | TRBV18
CASSVSRLGTQYF | TGTGCCAGCAGCGTATCCAGGCTAGGAACGCAGTATTTT | once | NA | TRBJ2-3 | TRBV9
CASSVAAGGTDTQYF | TGTGCCAGCAGCGTAGCCGCGGGGGGAACAGATACGCAGTATTTT | once | TRBD2 | TRBJ2-3 | TRBV9
CASRPWDRCSNQPQHF | TGTGCAAGTCGCCCCTGGGACAGGTGTAGCAATCAGCCCCAGCATTTT | few | NA | TRBJ1-5 | TRBV12-2
CASGLARGQGELFF | TGTGCTAGTGGTTTGGCCCGGGGTCAGGGGGAGCTGTTTTTT | NA | NA | TRBJ2-2 | TRBV12-5
CASSPAGGRAGETQYF | TGTGCCAGCAGCCCCGCGGGCGGGAGGGCCGGAGAGACCCAGTACTTC | NA | TRBD2 | TRBJ2-5 | TRBV7-2
CASRPDRDYGYTF | TGCGCCAGCAGACCAGACAGGGACTATGGCTACACCTTC | NA | TRBD1 | TRBJ1-2 | TRBV5-1
CASSLGGQGDSYEQYF | TGTGCCAGCAGCTTAGGGGGACAGGGGGATTCCTACGAGCAGTACTTC | NA | TRBD1 | TRBJ2-7 | TRBV7-9
CAISGEADTQYF | TGTGCCATCTCAGGAGAAGCAGATACGCAGTATTTT | NA | NA | TRBJ2-3 | TRBV10-3
CASSTSDSFWVSSPLHF | TGTGCCAGCAGTACTTCAGACTCCTTCTGGGTGAGTTCACCCCTCCACTTT | few | NA | TRBJ1-6 | TRBV28
CASSTLENGLAGPYEQYF | TGTGCCAGCAGCACCCTCGAAAATGGACTAGCGGGGCCCTACGAGCAGTACTTC | once | TRBD2 | TRBJ2-7 | TRBV5-6
CASSGGGISGNTIYF | TGTGCCAGCAGCGGCGGGGGGATCTCTGGAAACACCATATATTTT | NA | NA | TRBJ1-3 | TRBV5-6
CASSRSPGGEAFF | TGCGCCAGCAGCAGATCCCCAGGGGGCGAAGCTTTCTTT | NA | TRBD1 | TRBJ1-1 | TRBV5-1
CASSLAAGGQETQYF | TGTGCCAGCAGCTTAGCCGCGGGTGGCCAAGAGACCCAGTACTTC | NA | NA | TRBJ2-5 | TRBV7-3
CAWSRGTDQPQHF | TGTGCCTGGAGCAGGGGTACAGATCAGCCCCAGCATTTT | NA | NA | TRBJ1-5 | TRBV30
CASSFPGPTYEQYF | TGTGCCAGCAGCTTCCCCGGGCCTACCTACGAGCAGTACTTC | NA | NA | TRBJ2-7 | TRBV11-1
CAISPRTGGTGELFF | TGTGCCATCAGTCCTCGGACAGGGGGAACCGGGGAGCTGTTTTTT | NA | TRBD1 | TRBJ2-2 | TRBV10-3
CASSIRLLAGNTIYF | TGTGCCAGTAGTATACGGTTACTCGCCGGAAACACCATATATTTT | NA | NA | TRBJ1-3 | TRBV19
CASSITGLTYEQYF | TGTGCCAGCAGTATCACAGGGCTCACCTACGAGCAGTACTTC | NA | NA | TRBJ2-7 | TRBV6-5
CASSEGQFNQPQHF | TGTGCCAGTAGCGAAGGACAATTCAATCAGCCCCAGCATTTT | NA | NA | TRBJ1-5 | TRBV19
CASSRGGPTGNSPLHF | TGTGCCAGCAGCCGGGGGGGCCCCACAGGGAACTCACCCCTCCACTTT | NA | NA | TRBJ1-6 | TRBV5-4
CASSVGSGGYNSPLHF | TGTGCCAGCAGCGTGGGGAGCGGGGGGTATAATTCACCCCTCCACTTT | NA | NA | TRBJ1-6 | TRBV9
CASSPPTTGGHGYTF | TGTGCCAGCAGCCCTCCAACGACAGGGGGCCATGGCTACACCTTC | NA | TRBD1 | TRBJ1-2 | TRBV7-9
CASSDPRVDFF | TGTGCCAGCAGTGACCCGAGGGTCGATTTCTTT | NA | NA | TRBJ1-1 | TRBV2
CASSYSPWGPPYEQYF | TGTGCCAGCAGCTACAGTCCCTGGGGGCCCCCCTACGAGCAGTACTTC | once | NA | TRBJ2-7 | TRBV11-2
CAWETEREAFF | TGTGCCTGGGAGACAGAACGTGAAGCTTTCTTT | NA | NA | TRBJ1-1 | TRBV30
CASSQEPQGRGTEAFF | TGCGCCAGCAGCCAAGAGCCCCAGGGACGGGGCACTGAAGCTTTCTTT | NA | NA | TRBJ1-1 | TRBV4-3
CSVPGQGGFVGEQFF | TGCAGCGTGCCAGGACAGGGAGGATTTGTAGGTGAGCAGTTCTTC | NA | TRBD1 | TRBJ2-1 | TRBV29-1
CASSPQRAESPLHF | TGTGCCAGCAGCCCCCAGAGGGCAGAATCACCCCTCCACTTT | few | NA | TRBJ1-6 | TRBV11-2
CSVEDPTGNTIYF | TGCAGCGTTGAAGATCCCACTGGAAACACCATATATTTT | NA | NA | TRBJ1-3 | TRBV29-1
CASGDREYGNTIYF | TGTGCCAGCGGGGACAGGGAGTATGGAAACACCATATATTTT | NA | TRBD1 | TRBJ1-3 | TRBV6-1
CASSPRTSGTGELFF | TGTGCCAGCTCACCACGGACGTCGGGCACCGGGGAGCTGTTTTTT | NA | NA | TRBJ2-2 | TRBV18
CSGQTVNGEKLFF | TGCAGCGGCCAGACTGTTAACGGAGAAAAACTGTTTTTT | NA | NA | TRBJ1-4 | TRBV29-1
CASSFRGDVYYEQYF | TGTGCCAGCAGCTTCAGGGGGGACGTCTACTACGAGCAGTACTTC | NA | NA | TRBJ2-7 | TRBV7-9